A selection of T cell receptor beta chains follows, all from one sample in a study of identical twins. TCRdb redid the calling of the 5' RACE reads with MiXCR, one entry per CDR3 protein. Of about 390,000 distinct CDR3 sequences listed, approximately 10% are singletons. The material sequenced was naive T cells sorted from blood. The receptor source for this set is a woman between 45 and 60 years old in good health. CDR3s include the opening cysteine and the closing phenylalanine or tryptophan. The D gene is left open where the match is weak. Size is stated for part of the rows, as once, few or many counts, or as a class when the clone is expanded.

d_call	clone_size	v_call	j_call	cdr3_nt	cdr3_aa
.	.	TRBV7-9	TRBJ1-2	TGTGCCAGCAGCCGGAACAGGGAGGATGGCTACACCTTC	CASSRNREDGYTF
.	few	TRBV20-1	TRBJ2-7	TGCAGTGCTAGTCAGAGCTCCTACGAGCAGTACTTC	CSASQSSYEQYF
TRBD1	many	TRBV28	TRBJ2-1	TGTGCCAGCAGTCCACCCCCAACCGGGACAGGGATGAACAATGAGCAGTTCTTC	CASSPPPTGTGMNNEQFF
TRBD2	few	TRBV24-1	TRBJ2-1	TGTGCCACCAGTGAGGCGGGAGGATCCAATGAGCAGTTCTTC	CATSEAGGSNEQFF
TRBD1	.	TRBV7-9	TRBJ2-5	TGTGCCAGCAGCCCCAGGGGGCTCAGGGAGACCCAGTACTTC	CASSPRGLRETQYF
TRBD2	few	TRBV4-1	TRBJ2-7	TGCGCCAGCAGCCAAGGCCACAGCGGGAGTAAGTACGAGCAGTACTTC	CASSQGHSGSKYEQYF
TRBD1	few	TRBV28	TRBJ2-1	TGTGCCAGCAGTAACGGTGACAGGGACAATGAGCAGTTCTTC	CASSNGDRDNEQFF
TRBD1	few	TRBV5-1	TRBJ1-1	TGCGCCAGCAGCACGGACAGGGGATTAATCCCTGAAGCTTTCTTT	CASSTDRGLIPEAFF
TRBD2	few	TRBV7-9	TRBJ2-5	TGTGCCAGCAGCCGTGGACTAGCGGTTATCCAAGAGACCCAGTACTTC	CASSRGLAVIQETQYF
TRBD2	.	TRBV5-1	TRBJ2-7	TGCGCCAGCAGCTTACTTGCTAGCGGGACCCCGTCCTACGAGCAGTACTTC	CASSLLASGTPSYEQYF
.	many	TRBV7-6	TRBJ2-3	TGTGCCAGCAGCTTAGAACAATTTGGCACAGATACGCAGTATTTT	CASSLEQFGTDTQYF
.	.	TRBV29-1	TRBJ1-1	TGCAGCGTTGCCGGGACCTCCAACACTGAAGCTTTCTTT	CSVAGTSNTEAFF
.	few	TRBV20-1	TRBJ1-2	TGCAGTGCTAGCGTCCGGGGAGGGTCTGGGGATGGCTACACCTTC	CSASVRGGSGDGYTF
TRBD2	.	TRBV20-1	TRBJ2-3	TGCAGTGCTAGAGATCCGTCTAGCGGAAGCACAGATACGCAGTATTTT	CSARDPSSGSTDTQYF
.	many	TRBV6-2/TRBV6-3	TRBJ1-4	TGTGCCAGCACTGCAACTAATGAAAAACTGTTTTTT	CASTATNEKLFF
.	few	TRBV5-5	TRBJ2-3	TGTGCCAGCAGCCCCTTACGGGGAGTAAGCACAGATACGCAGTATTTT	CASSPLRGVSTDTQYF
.	.	TRBV12-3/TRBV12-4	TRBJ2-4	TGTGCCAGCAGTCCCGTCCTTGGAGGGGGCCAAAACATTCAGTACTTC	CASSPVLGGGQNIQYF
.	.	TRBV5-1	TRBJ2-1	TGCGCCAGCAGCGCGGGGAGGCCCCAGGACAATGAGCAGTTCTTC	CASSAGRPQDNEQFF
TRBD1	many	TRBV20-1	TRBJ2-1	TGCAGTGCTCGGACAGGGCGCAATGAGCAGTTCTTC	CSARTGRNEQFF
TRBD1	many	TRBV29-1	TRBJ2-3	TGCAGCGTCCGGACAGGGGGCACAGATACGCAGTATTTT	CSVRTGGTDTQYF
.	many	TRBV6-5	TRBJ1-2	TGTGCCAGCAGTTTAGACGGGTACTATGGCTACACCTTC	CASSLDGYYGYTF
TRBD1	few	TRBV25-1	TRBJ2-1	TGTGCCAGCAGAGAACAGGGGGTGGACAATGAGCAGTTCTTC	CASREQGVDNEQFF
.	many	TRBV21-1	TRBJ2-1	TGTGCCAGCAGCAAGCGAGCGACTAGCGGGAGATACAATGAGCAGTTCTTC	CASSKRATSGRYNEQFF
TRBD2	many	TRBV24-1	TRBJ2-1	TGTGCCACCAGTGACCCCCCGCGGGAGGGCCTCAATGAGCAGTTCTTC	CATSDPPREGLNEQFF
.	.	TRBV10-1	TRBJ2-1	TGCGCCAGCAGTGAAACAGGGACGCATTACAATGAGCAGTTCTTC	CASSETGTHYNEQFF
TRBD1	.	TRBV7-8	TRBJ2-3	TGTGCCAGCAGCTTAACCGGGAACAGGGGGCTGGGTACGCAGTATTTT	CASSLTGNRGLGTQYF
TRBD2	.	TRBV5-1	TRBJ2-3	TGCGCCAGCAGTGGTCTAGCGGGCACAGATACGCAGTATTTT	CASSGLAGTDTQYF
.	few	TRBV29-1	TRBJ2-3	TGCAGCGTTGTCCATAGAGATACGCAGTATTTT	CSVVHRDTQYF
.	few	TRBV6-5	TRBJ2-2	TGTGCCAGCAGTTACGCGCAGGGCAACACCGGGGAGCTGTTTTTT	CASSYAQGNTGELFF
.	.	TRBV11-3	TRBJ2-1	TGTGCCAGCAGCAGCCCGGGCCCCAATGAGCAGTTCTTC	CASSSPGPNEQFF
.	few	TRBV14	TRBJ2-3	TGTGCCAGCAGCCAAGACCTTTTGCTCCGGGATACGCAGTATTTT	CASSQDLLLRDTQYF
.	.	TRBV11-3	TRBJ1-1	TGTGCCAGCAGCTCCGGGACTTTCGAAGCTTTCTTT	CASSSGTFEAFF
.	many	TRBV7-9	TRBJ2-2	TGTGCCAGCAGCTTGGGGGTCGCGGGCCGAACGAACACCGGGGAGCTGTTTTTT	CASSLGVAGRTNTGELFF
TRBD1	many	TRBV5-1	TRBJ2-1	TGCGCCAGCAGGTTTAGACAGGGGGCGTCTGAGCAGTTCTTC	CASRFRQGASEQFF
.	few	TRBV12-3/TRBV12-4	TRBJ2-1	TGTGCCAGCAGTTTAGCGCATTCTAGCGAGCAGTTCTTC	CASSLAHSSEQFF
TRBD2	few	TRBV11-1	TRBJ2-5	TGTGCCAGCAGCAACCCGGGGGGTCAAGAGACCCAGTACTTC	CASSNPGGQETQYF
.	many	TRBV7-6	TRBJ2-3	TGTGCCAGCAGCTTAGTTGGCAGGGGAGGAACAGATACGCAGTATTTT	CASSLVGRGGTDTQYF